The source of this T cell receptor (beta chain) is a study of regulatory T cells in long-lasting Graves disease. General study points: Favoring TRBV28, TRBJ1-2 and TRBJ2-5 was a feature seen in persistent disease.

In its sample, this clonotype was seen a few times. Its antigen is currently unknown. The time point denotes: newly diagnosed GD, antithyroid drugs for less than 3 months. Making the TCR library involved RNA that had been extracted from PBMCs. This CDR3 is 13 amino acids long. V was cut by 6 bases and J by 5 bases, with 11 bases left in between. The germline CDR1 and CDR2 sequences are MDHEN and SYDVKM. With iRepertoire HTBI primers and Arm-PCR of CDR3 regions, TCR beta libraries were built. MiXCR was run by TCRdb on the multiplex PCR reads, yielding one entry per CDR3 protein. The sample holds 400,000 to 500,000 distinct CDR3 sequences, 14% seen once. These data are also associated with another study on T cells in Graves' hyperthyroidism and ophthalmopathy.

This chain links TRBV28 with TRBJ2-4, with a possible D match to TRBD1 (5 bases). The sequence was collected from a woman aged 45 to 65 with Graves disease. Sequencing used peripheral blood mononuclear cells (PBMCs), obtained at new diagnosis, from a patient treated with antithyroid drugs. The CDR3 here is CASSTRTQNIQYF. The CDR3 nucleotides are TGTGCCAGCAGCACACGGACACAAAACATTCAGTACTTC.